This T cell receptor beta chain is from a study of cytomegalovirus exposure and HLA in healthy donors (dated by TCRdb to the late 2010s). The study in broad terms: In an earlier analysis of 587 of the donors, 276 Gb of sequence data and 90 million to 120 million unique TCR beta sequences from roughly 200 million T cells were reported. Roughly 300 gigabases of sequencing data and roughly 81 million unique TCR sequences made up an early release that covered around 640 HLA-typed donors. Of the 398 genotyped donors, 81% were placed in the genetic ancestry cluster associated with self-reported Caucasian donors. The study aimed to test whether cataloging public T cell receptors could reveal signatures of past pathogen exposure. The study used immunosequencing to profile the T cell repertoires of 670 or so subjects and linked those repertoires to cytomegalovirus serostatus. Along with the roughly 670-subject first cohort, a separate validation cohort of 120 different subjects was used. To predict cytomegalovirus infection status, the study brought together high-throughput TCR immunosequencing, statistical association of individual TCRs with disease status, and machine learning. To study patterns of TCR occurrence, a later analysis re-analyzed previously published TCR beta repertoires from just over 650 donors and added high-resolution HLA genotyping. In the later analysis, no new phenotypic data were used to find candidate immune exposures; instead, reliance was placed on TCR beta sequences and their occurrence across donors. In an earlier analysis of around 540 of the donors, high-throughput TCR beta sequencing was used to judge whether each TCR beta V gene segment behaved as functional or pseudogenic. Donor age, sex, ethnicity and CMV serostatus were compiled alongside the repertoire data. Genome-wide SNP genotypes for about 65% of the roughly 670 donors were used in a later genetic analysis, which treated that subset as a discovery cohort. Every discovery cohort repertoire had been produced on one sequencing platform. Class I and class II HLA loci were covered by the typing at four-digit resolution. Typing coverage varied by locus: roughly 629-630 donors for A, B, C, DRB1 and DQB1; roughly 560 for DQA1; 606 for DPA1; approximately 490 for DPB1. Because of strong linkage in the cohort, roughly five DR-DQ haplotypes were treated as single units for association and clustering. On average, around 230,000 unique TCR beta nucleotide sequences were sequenced per donor among about 400 genotyped donors of the cohort, with roughly 18% of those sequences being non-productive.

A note on this clone: What this receptor recognizes is not known. Base qualities are missing; no much larger clone stands one base away.

The cohort consisted of 670 or so healthy bone marrow donors. At the time of sampling, all cohort members were nominally healthy, though unrecorded immune exposures were likely present. The donor tested CMV seronegative and was one of the 352 seronegative cohort members. Every donor gave a peripheral blood sample, and the peripheral blood mononuclear cells from that sample were used for TCR beta sequencing. Genomic DNA extraction from the blood cell samples was performed with the Qiagen DNeasy Blood Extraction Kit. Library creation used the immunoSEQ multiplex PCR assay. For the multiplex PCR, a mixture combining 60 forward primers for TCR Vbeta segments and 13 reverse primers for TCR Jbeta segments was used. The CDR3 region of rearranged TCR beta genes was amplified from genomic DNA by a multiplex PCR assay. Amplified TCR beta libraries were sequenced as 87-base-pair reads on the Illumina HiSeq System. Per the original workflow: A later analysis counted about 76 million unique TCR beta chains across the 666 repertoires, and 10 million to 11 million of these chains were shared by at least two donors. Raw reads were error-corrected and collapsed into unique sequences with a nearest-neighbor algorithm that merged closely related sequences to remove PCR and sequencing errors. CDR3 sequences were aligned to IMGT reference sequences to assign V, D and J gene segments. For a sequence to be retained, a match of at least six nucleotides was required to both a V gene segment and a J gene segment. Rearrangements were classified as productive when the CDR3 lacked stop codons and remained in frame with V and J, and all other rearrangements were classified as non-productive. CDR3 was defined according to IMGT convention as the region running from the second conserved V-encoded cysteine to the conserved J-encoded phenylalanine. Sequences without an unambiguous match to a single V gene segment were excluded from the earlier analysis of approximately 560 of the donors. In an earlier analysis of several hundred of the donors, V segments were called functional above 56.7% productive rearrangements and were called segregating when the between-donor standard deviation exceeded 5%. A statistical classification framework was developed to diagnose cytomegalovirus status using the catalog of TCR beta chain sequences. A later analysis assigned V and J genes by comparing TCR nucleotide sequences with IMGT/GENE-DB human TR gene sequences. In a later analysis, CDR3 sequences and most-parsimonious VDJ recombination scenarios were assigned using the TCRdist pipeline. In a later analysis, each TCR beta chain was defined by its CDR3 amino acid sequence together with its V-gene family, and reads lacking a unique V-gene family were excluded. In a later analysis, approximately 590 highly shared, low-generation-probability nucleotide sequences were removed to address suspected cross-contamination and a sequencing artifact. In a later analysis, a clonal expansion index for each public chain was calculated from normalized within-repertoire ranks of inferred template counts. In a later analysis, generation probabilities were computed using a VDJ recombination model fitted to out-of-frame rearrangements, and the results were checked against IGoR. A later analysis scored TCR-TCR, TCR-HLA and TCR-CMV co-occurrence with hypergeometric tests, applying a repertoire-size bias correction to TCR pairs. A later analysis estimated false discovery rates by permuting HLA or CMV assignments 20 times. In a later analysis, co-occurring TCRs were grouped with DBSCAN, and TCRdist sequence similarity was added when clustering was performed within HLA-allele-positive subsets. Repertoires with fewer than 30,000 or more than 120,000 public chains were left out of co-occurrence clustering, as were several repertoires with anomalous nucleotide sharing. The table was pulled from immuneACCESS by TCRdb, which kept in-frame rearrangements only. Such tables lose some clones; where checked, under half of the loss comes from unresolved V genes, and the rest has no known cause. The V and J calls and the clone size are those of that table, but D and trimming were determined from the DNA. The sample has more than 110,000 clones on record, roughly three quarters of them singletons. The ten largest clones capture approximately 1% of the sample.

What the authors observed across the whole study: A further reported finding was that TCR beta sequences accurately predicted the HLA-A and HLA-B alleles for most subjects in the first cohort. An association between a missense DCLRE1C variant and V-gene and J-gene trimming of TCR beta chains was found in a later genetic analysis and replicated in an independent cohort. Linkage disequilibrium might explain the correlated functional status among segregating V segments, but an unknown experimental factor could not be excluded. In vitro tests confirmed that a few of the cytomegalovirus-associated TCR beta chains recognize cytomegalovirus antigens. Most TCR sequences were observed very rarely across donors, whereas some public TCRs were present in many individuals. In a later analysis, most CMV-associated TCR beta chains were found to appear HLA-restricted, with HLA associations seemingly driven largely by CMV exposure. Strong co-occurrence of HLA alleles, especially DR and DQ, made assigning TCR associations to individual alleles difficult. The authors suggested that the approach could potentially be extended to other disease states and immunological phenotypes. Immune exposure information for the cohort was limited to CMV serostatus. A total of 150 or so TCR beta chains were listed by the study as associated with cytomegalovirus. Because counts were too low, 15 to 20 rarely observed V segments, including chromosome 9 orphons, were excluded from the earlier analysis of fewer than 650 of the donors. Roughly uniform sequencing depth across donors was assumed in presence/absence analyses, although this assumption may not hold. In a later genetic analysis, fewer N-insertions in productive TCRs were reported among donors in an Asian-associated ancestry cluster than the approximately 710-donor mean. Several of the top co-occurrence clusters appeared to be linked to parvovirus B19, influenza, CMV and Epstein-Barr virus, according to a later analysis. This cohort had only TCR beta chains sequenced, and the lack of alpha or paired-chain data limited which features could be detected. In both the original and validation cohorts, the classifier was reported to diagnose cytomegalovirus status with high specificity and sensitivity. Because HLA typing was missing for some donors at each locus, association tests included only the typed subset. Broadly in line with IMGT annotations, most TCR beta V segments showed up in productive rearrangements about 87% or about 30% of the time in an earlier analysis of 450 to 600 of the donors. Specific HLA alleles were associated with 16,951 TCR beta sequences at a false discovery rate of 0.05 in a later analysis. In a later analysis, HLA-associated TCR beta chains showed more clonal expansion and lower generation probabilities than non-associated chains that were equally common. A cluster of highly shared sequence variants was judged likely to be a technical artifact of the sequencing pipeline. A later analysis found that TCR association rates varied across HLA loci, with DRB1 alleles showing the most associated TCRs and HLA-C alleles the fewest. Some IMGT-functional V segments, including TRBV6-2 and TRBV6-3, could not be told apart with the 87-base-pair reads, so those segments were excluded.

The germline V gene (reference sequence) yields GTSNPN for CDR1 and SVGIG for CDR2. Between the V and J ends, shortened by 4 bases and 1 base respectively, the junction contains 11 bases. Including the terminal cysteine and phenylalanine, the CDR3 comprises 14 residues. The read is trimmed to its CDR3 DNA, 42 bases read in frame from base 1. The sequence joins TRBV30 to TRBJ1-3; tentative D gene TRBD1, with 6 bases matching. This clonotype was obtained from a man between 18 and 29 years old in good health and CMV-seronegative. Input material: PBMCs. The encoded CDR3 is CAWNGQGSGNTIYF. The nucleotides read TGTGCCTGGAATGGCCAGGGGTCTGGAAACACCATATATTTT.